Listed here are 13 T cell receptor beta chains from one sample, sequenced in a study of T-cell memory formation after mild COVID-19. TCRdb reprocessed the 5' RACE reads via MiXCR and lists one record per CDR3 protein. The data show around 450,000 distinct CDR3 sequences, with approximately 24% seen just once and roughly 8.7% held by the top ten. The source material was PBMCs or a T cell subset sorted from them (not recorded which). Receptors originate from an adult woman who had mild COVID-19 (a few samples of this study predate the infection). Cell type and time point are not known.

The chain links TRBV12-3 or TRBV12-4 to TRBJ2-2, with 7 bases identical to TRBD2. The CDR3 loop spans 16 amino acids. V dropped 7 bases and J dropped 7; count of bases not matched to a gene: 15. The CDR3 DNA sequence: TGTGCCAGCACCCCCGCTGGAGGACTAGTCCTCGGGGAGCTGTTTTTT. It encodes CASTPAGGLVLGELFF.

This clonotype was seen only a few times. The chain has TRBV20-1 and TRBJ2-1; tentatively, D is TRBD2 (5 bases). CDR1 is DFQATT, CDR2 SNEGSKA, per germline (reference sequence). V was pared by 5 bases and J by 7 bases, with 9 bases between. The CDR3 totals 11 residues. The chain's CDR3 is CSALLANEQFF. CDR3 DNA sequence: TGCAGTGCTTTGCTAGCTAATGAGCAGTTCTTC.

This clonotype is a singleton in its sample. The chain uses TRBV5-1 and TRBJ2-7; 7 bases align to TRBD1. V shed 4 bases and J 6 bases; nucleotides not matched to a gene: 10. This CDR3 is built from 14 residues. Germline assignment: CDR1 SGHRS and CDR2 YFSETQ. The CDR3 here is CASSEYRDSGEQYF. The DNA of the CDR3 is TGCGCCAGCAGCGAGTACCGGGACAGTGGCGAGCAGTACTTC.

The V gene is TRBV13, the J gene TRBJ1-2; 11 nucleotides line up with TRBD1. The CDR3 loop spans 13 amino acids. With 7 bases clipped from V and 6 bases from J, the junction kept 4 bases outside the gene matches. Germline V gene data show CDR1 as PRHDT and CDR2 as FYEKMQ (reference sequence). The CDR3 nucleotides read TGTGCCAGCACCTGGACAGGGGGCAATGGCTACACCTTC. This sequence encodes CASTWTGGNGYTF.

The chain recombines TRBV15 with TRBJ1-6, with TRBD1 identical over 8 bases. The CDR3 covers 16 residues. J lost 9 bases, V lost 0 bases, and 7 bases had no gene match. CDR1 is LNHNV and CDR2 is YYDKDF in the germline V gene (reference sequence). CDR3 sequence: CATSREGAGTGSPLHF. The CDR3 DNA follows: TGTGCCACCAGCAGAGAGGGTGCGGGGACAGGTTCACCCCTCCACTTT.

This clonotype has more than one count but fewer than ten. CDR3 residues: CSVLVTGDEQYF. CDR3 nucleotides: TGCAGCGTCCTCGTGACGGGGGATGAGCAGTACTTC. The chain employs TRBV29-1 and TRBJ2-7; maybe TRBD2 (6 bases). The germline gives CDR1 SQVTM, CDR2 ANQGSEA. This CDR3 comprises 12 residues. V lost 6 bases and J 7 bases, leaving 16 bases between the germline ends.

The V and J genes are TRBV29-1 and TRBJ2-1, with D uncertain. This CDR3 has 15 amino acids. CDR1 and CDR2 from the germline V gene are SQVTM and ANQGSEA. With 0 bases removed from V and 0 bases from J, the gap between germline ends came to 9 bases. CDR3 DNA sequence: TGCAGCGTTGAAGATCGAGCTTCCTCCTACAATGAGCAGTTCTTC. Protein sequence: CSVEDRASSYNEQFF.

The DNA of the CDR3 is TGTGCCAGCAGCGCAGGACTAGCTTTCACCGGGGAGCTGTTTTTT. As protein: CASSAGLAFTGELFF. The chain combines TRBV5-6 with TRBJ2-2; 8 nucleotides line up with TRBD2. V lost 4 bases and J lost 4; bases outside the gene matches: 6. The length of the CDR3 is 15 residues. CDR1 SGHDT and CDR2 YYEEEE come from the germline V gene.

Here the CDR3 DNA reads TGCGCCAGCAGCTTGGACAGCATTAACACTGAAGCTTTCTTT. The encoded protein is CASSLDSINTEAFF. The chain joins TRBV5-1 to TRBJ1-1, with D uncertain. The V end lost 0 bases, the J end lost 2 bases, and 8 bases lay between the germline ends. Germline CDR1 is SGHRS and CDR2 is YFSETQ. CDR3 size: 14 residues.

This clonotype showed up just once. The chain couples TRBV11-3 to TRBJ2-7; D possibly corresponds to TRBD2 (7 bases). Trimming cost V 3 bases and J 3 bases, with 15 bases left between them. The CDR3 consists of 15 residues. Germline CDR1 and CDR2: SGHNT and YENEEA. The CDR3 spells CASSFREDSIYEQYF. For the CDR3, the DNA is TGTGCCAGCAGCTTTCGGGAGGACAGCATCTACGAGCAGTACTTC.

The rearrangement uses TRBV12-3 or TRBV12-4 and TRBJ1-1; TRBD1 matches at 7 bases. The trim removed 6 bases at V and 4 bases at J, leaving 11 bases unmatched. The CDR3 extends over 15 amino acids. The CDR3 region is CASSPPQGGITEAFF. CDR3 DNA sequence: TGTGCCAGCAGCCCTCCGCAGGGGGGGATCACTGAAGCTTTCTTT.

The chain recombines TRBV30 with TRBJ2-3; 7 nucleotides line up with TRBD2. The V gene end was trimmed by 0 bases and the J gene end by 1 base; junction bases not matched to a gene: 4. The CDR3 sequence is 15 residues long. The V gene's germline CDR1 is GTSNPN and CDR2 SVGIG (reference sequence). The chain's CDR3 is CAWSVGAGRTDTQYF. Written as DNA, the CDR3 is TGTGCCTGGAGTGTTGGAGCGGGACGCACAGATACGCAGTATTTT.

The chain uses TRBV14 and TRBJ2-7, with no clear D. This CDR3 region has 15 residues. V dropped 1 base and J dropped 0 bases, with 10 bases sitting between them. Per germline, CDR1 SGHDN and CDR2 FVKESK. The CDR3, as DNA: TGTGCCAGCAGCCAAGGGCGCCGATTCTCCTACGAGCAGTACTTC. Amino acids: CASSQGRRFSYEQYF.